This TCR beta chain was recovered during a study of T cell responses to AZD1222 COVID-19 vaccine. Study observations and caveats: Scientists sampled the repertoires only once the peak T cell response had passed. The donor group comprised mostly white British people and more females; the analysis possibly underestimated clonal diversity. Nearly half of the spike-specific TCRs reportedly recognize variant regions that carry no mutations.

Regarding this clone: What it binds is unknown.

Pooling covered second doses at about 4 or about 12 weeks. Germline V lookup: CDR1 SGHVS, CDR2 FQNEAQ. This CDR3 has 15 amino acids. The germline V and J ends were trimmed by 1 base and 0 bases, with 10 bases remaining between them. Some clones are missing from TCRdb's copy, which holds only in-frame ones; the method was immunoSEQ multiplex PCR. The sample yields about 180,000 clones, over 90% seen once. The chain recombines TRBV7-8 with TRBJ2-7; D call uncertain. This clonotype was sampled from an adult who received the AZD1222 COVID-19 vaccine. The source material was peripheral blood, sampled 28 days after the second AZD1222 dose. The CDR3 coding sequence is TGTGCCAGCAGCTTAGAGAGTAGGGCCTCCTACGAGCAGTACTTC. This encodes CASSLESRASYEQYF.